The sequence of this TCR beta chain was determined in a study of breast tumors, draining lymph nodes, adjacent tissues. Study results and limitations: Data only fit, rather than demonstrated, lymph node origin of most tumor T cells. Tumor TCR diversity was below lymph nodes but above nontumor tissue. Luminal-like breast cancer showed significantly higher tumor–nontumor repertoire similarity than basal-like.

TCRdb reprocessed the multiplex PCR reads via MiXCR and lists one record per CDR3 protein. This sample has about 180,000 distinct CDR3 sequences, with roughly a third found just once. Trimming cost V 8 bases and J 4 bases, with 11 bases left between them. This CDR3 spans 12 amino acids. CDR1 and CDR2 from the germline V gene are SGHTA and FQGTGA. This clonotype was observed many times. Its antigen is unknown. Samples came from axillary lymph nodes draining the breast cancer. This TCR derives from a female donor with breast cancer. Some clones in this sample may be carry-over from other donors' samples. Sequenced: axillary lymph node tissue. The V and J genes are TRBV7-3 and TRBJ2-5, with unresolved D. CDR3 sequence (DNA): TGTGCCAGCTCCCGGGTTGGAGAGACCCAGTACTTC. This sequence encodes CASSRVGETQYF.